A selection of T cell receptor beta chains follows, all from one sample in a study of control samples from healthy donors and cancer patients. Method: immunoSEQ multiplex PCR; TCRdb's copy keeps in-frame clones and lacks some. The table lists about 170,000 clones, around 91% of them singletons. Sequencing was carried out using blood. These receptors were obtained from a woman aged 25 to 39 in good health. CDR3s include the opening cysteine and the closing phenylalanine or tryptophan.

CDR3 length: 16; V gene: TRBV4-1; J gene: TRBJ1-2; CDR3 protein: CASSQEIRFDTYGYTF
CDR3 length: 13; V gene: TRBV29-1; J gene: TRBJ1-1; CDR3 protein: CSVGDRGNTEAFF
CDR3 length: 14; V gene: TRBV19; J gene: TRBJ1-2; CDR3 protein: CASSISQDHYGYTF
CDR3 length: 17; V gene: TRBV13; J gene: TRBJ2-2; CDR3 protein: CASSYGLAGPNTGELFF
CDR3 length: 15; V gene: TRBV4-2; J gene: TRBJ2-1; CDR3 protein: CASSPSGGTYNEQFF
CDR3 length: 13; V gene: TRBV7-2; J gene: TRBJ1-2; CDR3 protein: CASSLQGWGGYTF
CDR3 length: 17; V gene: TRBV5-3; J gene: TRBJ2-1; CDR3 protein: CARSTPSSGSSYNEQFF
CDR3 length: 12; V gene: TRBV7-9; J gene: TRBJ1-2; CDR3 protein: CASSSDNYGYTF
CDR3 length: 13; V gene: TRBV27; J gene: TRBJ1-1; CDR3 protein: CASSTGIGTEAFF
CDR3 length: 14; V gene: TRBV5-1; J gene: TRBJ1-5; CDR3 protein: CASSLDRGNQPQHF
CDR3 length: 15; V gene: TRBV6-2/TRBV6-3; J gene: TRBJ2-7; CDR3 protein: CASSSRTGVSYEQYF
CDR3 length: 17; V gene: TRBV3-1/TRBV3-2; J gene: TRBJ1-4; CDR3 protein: CASSQDSRLPTNEKLFF
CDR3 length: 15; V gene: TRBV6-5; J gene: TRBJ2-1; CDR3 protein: CASTLSGGAYNEQFF
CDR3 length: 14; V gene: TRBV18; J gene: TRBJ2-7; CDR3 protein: CASSLGQSPYEQYF
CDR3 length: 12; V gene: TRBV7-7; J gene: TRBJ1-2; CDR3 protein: CANMENNYGYTF
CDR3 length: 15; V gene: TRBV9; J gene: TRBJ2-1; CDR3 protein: CASSVEGQGDNEQFF
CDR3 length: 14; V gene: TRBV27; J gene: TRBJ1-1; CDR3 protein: CASSPGQGATEAFF
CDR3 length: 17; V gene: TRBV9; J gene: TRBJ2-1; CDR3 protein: CASSVAGQRGSYNEQFF
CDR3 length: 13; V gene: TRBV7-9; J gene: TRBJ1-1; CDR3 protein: CASSITGDTEAFF
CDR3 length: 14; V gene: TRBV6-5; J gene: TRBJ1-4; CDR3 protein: CAGGQGGTNEKLFF
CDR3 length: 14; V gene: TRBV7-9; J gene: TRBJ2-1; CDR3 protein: CASRPSGDYNEQFF
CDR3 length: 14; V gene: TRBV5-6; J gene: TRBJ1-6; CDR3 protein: CASSYGRNNSPLHF
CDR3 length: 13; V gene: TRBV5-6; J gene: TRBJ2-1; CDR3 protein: CASSRTSYNEQFF
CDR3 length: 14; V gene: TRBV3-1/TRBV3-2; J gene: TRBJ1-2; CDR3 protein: CASSQGQGFYGYTF
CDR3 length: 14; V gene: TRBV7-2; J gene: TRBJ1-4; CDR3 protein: CASSRAATNEKLFF
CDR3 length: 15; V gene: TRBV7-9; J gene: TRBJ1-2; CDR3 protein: CASSAGQGVNYGYTF
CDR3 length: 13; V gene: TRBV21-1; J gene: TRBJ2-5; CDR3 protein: CASSKTSQETQYF
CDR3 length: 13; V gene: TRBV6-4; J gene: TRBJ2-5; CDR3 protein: CASSPTGGETQYF
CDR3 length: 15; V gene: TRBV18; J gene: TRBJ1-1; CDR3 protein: CASSRVDSMNTEAFF
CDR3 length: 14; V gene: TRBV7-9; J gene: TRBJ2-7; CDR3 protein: CASSHSSGRGEQYF
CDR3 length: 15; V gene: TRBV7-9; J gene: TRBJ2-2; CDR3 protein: CASSPIQGASGELFF
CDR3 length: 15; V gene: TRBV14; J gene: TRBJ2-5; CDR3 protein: CASSQVGGAQETQYF
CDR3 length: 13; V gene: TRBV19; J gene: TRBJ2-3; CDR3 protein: CASSEERADTQYF
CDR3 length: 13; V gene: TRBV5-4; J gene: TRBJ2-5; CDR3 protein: CASSFSGEETQYF
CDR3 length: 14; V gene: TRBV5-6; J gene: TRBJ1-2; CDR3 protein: CASSLAGVNYGYTF
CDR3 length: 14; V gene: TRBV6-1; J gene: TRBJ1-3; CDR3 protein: CASSEGTTRNTIYF
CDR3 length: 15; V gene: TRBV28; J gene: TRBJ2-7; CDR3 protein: CASIALPGLAGEQYF
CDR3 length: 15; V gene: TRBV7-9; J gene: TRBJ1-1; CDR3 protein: CASSFPRTGGVEAFF
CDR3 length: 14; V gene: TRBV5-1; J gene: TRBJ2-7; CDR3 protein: CASSPGTVPYEQYF
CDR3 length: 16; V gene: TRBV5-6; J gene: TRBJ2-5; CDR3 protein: CASSLDWDRGGETQYF
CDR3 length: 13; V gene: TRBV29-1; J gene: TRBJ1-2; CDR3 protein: CSVSRDREGGYTF
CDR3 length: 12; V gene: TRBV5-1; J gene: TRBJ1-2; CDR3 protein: CASSGNSYGYTF
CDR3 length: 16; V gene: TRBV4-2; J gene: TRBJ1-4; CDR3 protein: CASSQGEGPTNEKLFF
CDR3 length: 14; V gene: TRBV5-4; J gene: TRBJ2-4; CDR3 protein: CASSLWDSKNIQYF
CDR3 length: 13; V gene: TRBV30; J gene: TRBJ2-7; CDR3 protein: CAWSPGQGYEQYF
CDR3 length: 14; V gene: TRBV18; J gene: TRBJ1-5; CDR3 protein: CASSPLPGDQPQHF
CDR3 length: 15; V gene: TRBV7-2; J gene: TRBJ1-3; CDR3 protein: CASSHDRGPGNTIYF
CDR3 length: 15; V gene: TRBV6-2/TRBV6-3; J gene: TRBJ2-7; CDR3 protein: CASSYDSGRPYEQYF
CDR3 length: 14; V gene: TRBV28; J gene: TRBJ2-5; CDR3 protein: CASSLRGARETQYF
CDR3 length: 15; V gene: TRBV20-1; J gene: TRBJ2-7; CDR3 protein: CSASDLAGAAYEQYF